This passage covers 19 T cell receptor beta chains from one sample sequenced in a study of cytomegalovirus exposure and HLA in healthy donors. The PCR employed 60 Vbeta primers together with 13 Jbeta primers. The protocol was immunoSEQ multiplex PCR, while the TCRdb copy is restricted to in-frame clones and leaves out a portion. This sample has about 150,000 clones, with around 9.7% found just once. Sequencing input: PBMCs. These receptors all stem from a man aged 45 to 65 in good health and CMV-seronegative.

This clone was counted only a few times. V and J are TRBV7-9 and TRBJ1-6; D unresolved. Trimming stripped 5 bases from V and 9 bases from J, with 17 bases between. CDR3 length equals 15 residues. CDR1 and CDR2 (germline): SEHNR, FQNEAQ (reference sequence). This CDR3 reads CASSGVEGGVSPLHF. Here the CDR3 DNA reads TGTGCCAGCAGCGGGGTAGAGGGCGGGGTTTCACCCCTCCACTTT. Filled out from reference TRBV7-9 and TRBJ1-6, the complete variable domain reads DTGVSQNPRHKITKRGQNVTFRCDPISEHNRLYWYRQTLGQGPEFLTYFQNEAQLEKSRLLSDRFSAERPKGSFSTLEIQRTEQGDSAMYLCASSGVEGGVSPLHFGNGTRLTVT.

This chain links TRBV7-9 with TRBJ1-6, with TRBD1 matching over 9 bases. The CDR3 is 15 amino acids. The V and J ends lost 1 base and 10 bases, in that order; junction bases with no gene match: 5. CDR1 and CDR2 from the germline V gene are SEHNR and FQNEAQ (reference sequence). CDR3 protein: CASSLEQGAGSPLHF. CDR3 coding DNA: TGTGCCAGCAGCTTAGAACAGGGGGCAGGGTCACCCCTCCACTTT.

The chain has TRBV10-1 and TRBJ2-2, with TRBD2 identical over 14 bases. Trimming cost V 2 bases and J 2 bases; bases outside gene matches: 10. The CDR3 extends over 20 amino acids. CDR1 is WNHNN, CDR2 SYGVQD, per germline (reference sequence). CDR3 region: CASSEATWTSGRRNTGELFF. The CDR3 nucleotides read TGCGCCAGCAGTGAGGCGACATGGACTAGCGGGAGGCGTAACACCGGGGAGCTGTTTTTT.

The sample holds a few counts of this clone. V is TRBV7-3 and J is TRBJ2-5, with 8 nucleotides matching TRBD2. Germline CDR1 SGHTA, CDR2 FQGTGA. The V and J ends lost 4 bases and 2 bases, in that order; junction bases with no gene match: 3. This CDR3 has 14 residues. Here the CDR3 DNA reads TGTGCCAGCAGCTCGGGGGGGAGTCAAGAGACCCAGTACTTC. Amino acids: CASSSGGSQETQYF.

The rearrangement links TRBV5-4 to TRBJ2-5; 11 bases align to TRBD1. CDR1 and CDR2 from the germline V gene are SGHNT and YYREEE (reference sequence). The CDR3 totals 15 residues. With 4 bases clipped from V and 4 bases from J, the junction kept 6 bases outside the gene matches. CDR3 sequence reads: CASSGGQGVRETQYF. As DNA, the CDR3 is TGTGCCAGCAGCGGGGGACAGGGGGTAAGAGAGACCCAGTACTTC.

This clone came up a few times. The genes are TRBV5-3 and TRBJ2-5; 12 bases align to TRBD1. TRBV5-3 is labeled an ORF, and its function is uncertain. The trim removed 1 base at V and 3 bases at J, leaving 7 bases unmatched. The CDR3 totals 17 residues. DNA of the CDR3: TGTGCCAGAAGCTTGCGGGACAGGGGGCGAGATGAAGAGACCCAGTACTTC. It is translated as CARSLRDRGRDEETQYF.

V gene TRBV4-1 combines with J gene TRBJ1-3, with D perhaps matching TRBD1 (5 bases). Trimming left V 4 bases short and J 2 bases short, with 12 bases between. The CDR3 loop spans 15 amino acids. CDR1 and CDR2 from the germline V gene are MGHRA and YSYEKL. The CDR3 region has the DNA TGCGCCAGCAGCCGCGGGGCACTGACTGGAAACACCATATATTTT. Translating it yields CASSRGALTGNTIYF.

The rearrangement uses TRBV19 and TRBJ1-1; 8 bases align to TRBD1. The V segment lost 5 bases and the J segment 1 base; nucleotides outside the gene matches: 3. CDR3 length equals 14 residues. CDR1 and CDR2 from the germline V gene are LNHDA and SQIVND (reference sequence). The CDR3 spells CASSPDRGNTEAFF. CDR3 coding DNA: TGTGCCAGTAGTCCTGACAGGGGGAACACTGAAGCTTTCTTT. Drawing the rest from reference TRBV19 and TRBJ1-1, the complete variable domain is DGGITQSPKYLFRKEGQNVTLSCEQNLNHDAMYWYRQDPGQGLRLIYYSQIVNDFQKGDIAEGYSVSREKKESFPLTVTSAQKNPTAFYLCASSPDRGNTEAFFGQGTRLTVV.

The sample holds a few counts of this clone. The chain employs TRBV5-1 and TRBJ2-7, with 7 bases that match TRBD1. Looked up from germline, CDR1 is SGHRS and CDR2 is YFSETQ. The junction had 15 bases not matched to a gene; V was cut back by 4 bases and J by 5 bases. The CDR3 runs 16 residues. The DNA of the CDR3 is TGCGCCAGCAGCAAGTTGGAACAGGGGAATTTAGACGAGCAGTACTTC. Translation: CASSKLEQGNLDEQYF.

The chain uses TRBV29-1 and TRBJ1-1; 7 bases map to TRBD1. The CDR3 contains 13 residues. V lost 7 bases to trimming and J lost 3 bases; unmatched junction nucleotides: 8. Germline-derived CDR1 and CDR2 are SQVTM and ANQGSEA. The CDR3 loop is CSAATGPDTEAFF. The CDR3, as DNA: TGCAGCGCTGCGACAGGGCCCGACACTGAAGCTTTCTTT.

The rearrangement joins TRBV30 to TRBJ2-5, with 9 bases lining up with TRBD2. This CDR3 spans 16 amino acids. Germline assignment: CDR1 GTSNPN and CDR2 SVGIG (reference sequence). Trimming took 1 base from V and 11 from J; bases not matched to a gene: 17. CDR3 protein: CAWSGVAGALSYGQYF. For the CDR3, the DNA is TGTGCCTGGAGTGGGGTAGCGGGGGCCCTATCCTACGGGCAGTACTTC.

CDR3: CATTPMAGRTTEAFF. For the CDR3, the DNA is TGTGCCACCACCCCAATGGCAGGAAGAACCACTGAAGCTTTCTTT. The gene calls are TRBV2 and TRBJ1-1, with D unresolved. Deletions cut 10 bases from V and 4 bases from J, with 22 bases between. The CDR3 has 15 amino acids. In germline, CDR1 is SNHLY, CDR2 FYNNEI.

In its sample, this clone was seen a few times. The V call is TRBV28, the J call TRBJ1-4; unclear D gene. V lost 6 bases to trimming and J lost 5 bases, with 7 bases between them. Per germline, CDR1 MDHEN and CDR2 SYDVKM. This CDR3 has 12 residues. The CDR3 bases are TGTGCCAGCAGACAGTCGAATGAAAAACTGTTTTTT. This encodes CASRQSNEKLFF.

This clone was observed a handful of times. The rearrangement joins TRBV9 to TRBJ1-1; 8 nucleotides match TRBD1. J lost 3 bases, V lost 4 bases, and 5 bases had no gene match. Looked up from germline, CDR1 is SGDLS and CDR2 is YYNGEE. The CDR3 has 14 residues. In DNA, the CDR3 is TGTGCCAGCAGCCCCAGGGGGCAGGACACTGAAGCTTTCTTT. Amino acid sequence: CASSPRGQDTEAFF.

The chain carries TRBV6-5 and TRBJ2-7; TRBD1 matches 11 bases. In germline, CDR1 is MNHEY, CDR2 SVGAGI. V lost 6 bases and J lost 7; bases outside the gene matches: 8. The CDR3 is 14 residues long. CDR3 DNA sequence: TGTGCCAGCAGGTCGCCCGGGACAGGGGGTGAGCAGTACTTC. This codes for CASRSPGTGGEQYF.

Comments on this clone: Other DNA sequences from this sample encode an identical CDR3 as well. The rearrangement links TRBV30 to TRBJ2-2; unclear D gene. This CDR3 has 13 residues. Germline CDR1 GTSNPN, CDR2 SVGIG (reference sequence). V lost 5 bases, J lost 0 bases, and 7 bases lay in between. In nucleotides, the CDR3 is TGTGCCTGGGGGCAACCGAACACCGGGGAGCTGTTTTTT. Translation: CAWGQPNTGELFF.

The V and J genes are TRBV12-5 and TRBJ2-1, with 8 bases that match TRBD2. With V trimmed by 7 bases and J by 8 bases, 10 bases remained unmatched. The germline gives CDR1 LGHNT, CDR2 FRNRAP. The CDR3 is made up of 14 amino acids. The CDR3 bases are TGTGCTAGTGCCTTCGGGGGGGCGCGGGATGAGCAGTTCTTC. Residues: CASAFGGARDEQFF.

This chain links TRBV5-1 with TRBJ2-2; 10 bases fit TRBD2. The V segment lost 7 bases and the J segment 7 bases; nucleotides outside the gene matches: 13. Germline CDR1 is SGHRS and CDR2 is YFSETQ. This CDR3 spans 16 amino acids. CDR3 protein: CASQPGSGRDGGELFF. The CDR3 nucleotides are TGCGCCAGCCAACCTGGCAGCGGGAGGGATGGCGGGGAGCTGTTTTTT.

This clone was seen more than once but under ten times. This rearrangement joins TRBV15 to TRBJ1-5, with D maybe TRBD1 (6 bases). The V gene lost 0 bases and the J gene lost 7 bases, with 16 bases spanning the gap. The germline V gene has CDR1 LNHNV and CDR2 YYDKDF (reference sequence). This CDR3 has 16 residues. CDR3 DNA: TGTGCCACCAGCAGAGATAGTGCAGGGGTTCGGCAGCCCCAGCATTTT. Its translation: CATSRDSAGVRQPQHF.